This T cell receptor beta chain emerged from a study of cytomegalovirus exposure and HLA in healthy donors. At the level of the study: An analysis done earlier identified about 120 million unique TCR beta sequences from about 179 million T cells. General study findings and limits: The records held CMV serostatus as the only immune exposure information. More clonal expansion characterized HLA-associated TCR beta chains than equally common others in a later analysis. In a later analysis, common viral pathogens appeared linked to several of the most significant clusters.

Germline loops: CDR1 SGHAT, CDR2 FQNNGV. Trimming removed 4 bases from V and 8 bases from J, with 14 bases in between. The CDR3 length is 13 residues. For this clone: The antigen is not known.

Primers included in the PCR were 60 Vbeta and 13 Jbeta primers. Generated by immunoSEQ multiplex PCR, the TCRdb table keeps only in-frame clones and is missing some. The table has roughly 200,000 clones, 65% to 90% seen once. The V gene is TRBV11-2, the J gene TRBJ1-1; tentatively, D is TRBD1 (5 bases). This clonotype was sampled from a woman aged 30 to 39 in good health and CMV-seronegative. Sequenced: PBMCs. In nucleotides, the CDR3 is TGTGCCAGCAGCTCCCTGAGCTCAGGGGAAGCTTTCTTT. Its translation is CASSSLSSGEAFF.